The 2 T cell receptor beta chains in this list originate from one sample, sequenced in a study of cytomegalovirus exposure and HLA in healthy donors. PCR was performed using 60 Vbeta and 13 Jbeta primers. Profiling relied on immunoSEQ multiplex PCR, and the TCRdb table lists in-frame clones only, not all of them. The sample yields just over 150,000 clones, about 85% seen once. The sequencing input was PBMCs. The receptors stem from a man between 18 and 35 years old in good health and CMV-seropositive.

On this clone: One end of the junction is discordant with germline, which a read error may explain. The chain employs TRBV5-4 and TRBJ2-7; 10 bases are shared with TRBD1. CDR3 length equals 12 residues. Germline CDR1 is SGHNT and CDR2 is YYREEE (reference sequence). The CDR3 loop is CASSFPGQGPSF. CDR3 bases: TGTGCCAGCAGCTTTCCGGGACAGGGGCCTTCCTTC.

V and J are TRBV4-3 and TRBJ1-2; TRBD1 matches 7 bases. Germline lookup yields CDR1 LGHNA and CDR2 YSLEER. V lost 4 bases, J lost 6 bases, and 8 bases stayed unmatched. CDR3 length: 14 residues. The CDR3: CASSPEQGEHGYTF. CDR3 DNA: TGCGCCAGCAGCCCGGAGCAGGGGGAGCATGGCTACACCTTC.